This T cell receptor beta chain was documented in a study of patients and donors after allogeneic stem cell transplantation. Only a few counts were recorded for this clonotype. One entry per CDR3 protein results from TCRdb running MiXCR on the RT-PCR reads. The table lists about 960,000 distinct CDR3 sequences, roughly 18% of them singletons. Germline V lookup: CDR1 DFQATT, CDR2 SNEGSKA (reference sequence). CDR3 size: 13 residues. Losses at the gene ends were 2 bases for V and 6 bases for J; bases not matched to a gene: 6. This clonotype was sampled from a human donor who was either an allogeneic HSCT recipient or a stem cell or donor lymphocyte infusion donor (not recorded which). It is not recorded whose cells these are; they may come from a transplant donor. The chain employs TRBV20-1 and TRBJ2-7, with 8 bases matching TRBD2. Sequenced input: blood, either unsorted or a sorted T cell fraction (not recorded which). CDR3 sequence: CSARMAGGVEQYF. CDR3 sequence (DNA): TGCAGTGCTAGAATGGCGGGAGGTGTCGAGCAGTACTTC.